The TCR beta chain described here comes from a study of blood T cells in healthy people across ages. Note on this clonotype: Its antigen is unknown.

This CDR3 comprises 16 residues. Trimming removed 4 bases from V and 3 bases from J, with 16 bases in between. Primers used in a second PCR of about 6 to 11 cycles were a sample-barcoded 5' primer and a J-beta primer mix. TCRdb reanalysed the 5' RACE reads using MiXCR and keeps one entry per CDR3 protein. This sample carries 780,000 or so distinct CDR3 sequences, roughly three fifths of them seen once, and the ten largest clones take roughly 26%. Total RNA amounts of at least 6 micrograms were extracted per sample. The study's findings and limits: Per-million-T-cell TCR beta diversity fell roughly linearly with age.

The chain uses TRBV12-3 or TRBV12-4 and TRBJ2-1, with a tentative D call TRBD1 (6 bases). The specimen was blood. The TCR was taken from a man aged 40-49 years in good health. This CDR3 reads CASSSQGSTDYNEQFF. CDR3 bases: TGTGCCAGCAGTTCGCAGGGGTCTACCGACTACAATGAGCAGTTCTTC.